In its sample, the clone carrying this T cell receptor beta chain was seen a few times. The sample comes from a study of neurological immune-mediated disorders. Germline V gene sequence: CDR1 SGHTA, CDR2 FQGTGA. The CDR3 has 14 residues. J gave up 9 bases and V 2 bases, and 6 bases lay outside the gene matches. Each CDR3 protein is one row after TCRdb ran MiXCR on the 5' RACE reads. The sample lists about 50,000 distinct CDR3 sequences, roughly 4.3% seen once, with 2.5% to 3.5% in the top ten. V usage is TRBV7-3 and J usage is TRBJ2-1, with 8 bases fitting TRBD2. The material sequenced was PBMCs. The TCR originated in a man aged 45-60 years with multiple sclerosis. The DNA for the CDR3 is TGTGCCAGCAGCTTAGGTGTTAGCGGGGCTGAGCAGTTCTTC. Translated: CASSLGVSGAEQFF.